This entry is about one T cell receptor (beta chain). The data originate from a study of blood T cell repertoires in COVID-19. Trimming took 3 bases from V and 9 from J; bases not matched to a gene: 8. CDR3 length: 14 amino acids. Germline loops: CDR1 ENHRY, CDR2 SYGVKD. Libraries were prepared by immunoSEQ multiplex PCR; TCRdb keeps only in-frame clonotypes and omits some of them. The table has 200,000 to 250,000 clones, 82% seen once. This TCR was sampled from a woman older than 75 with acute or convalescent COVID-19. The chain recombines TRBV10-3 with TRBJ2-1, with 7 positions matching TRBD2. The specimen was peripheral blood. The CDR3 loop is CAISESAGSGEQFF. CDR3 coding DNA: TGTGCCATCAGTGAATCAGCGGGGTCCGGTGAGCAGTTCTTC.